This T cell receptor (beta chain) was profiled in a study of shared clonotypes between healthy human individuals. CDR1 is LNHDA, CDR2 SQIVND, per germline (reference sequence). The CDR3 is 14 amino acids. Trimming took off 2 bases at V and 4 bases at J, with 8 bases between the two ends. The repertoire was sequenced with immunoSEQ multiplex PCR; TCRdb's copy has only in-frame clones and lacks some. The table shows more than 2 million clones, with under 97% occurring only once. The chain combines TRBV19 with TRBJ2-2; D might be TRBD2 (6 bases). Sample: naive CD4+ T cells sorted from blood. Subset here: CD45RA+ positively selected. This receptor was taken from a man between 18 and 29 years old in good health. The CDR3 nucleotides read TGTGCCAGTAGTATATCTAGCGCCACCGGGGAGCTGTTTTTT. Amino acids: CASSISSATGELFF.